This entry lists 2 T cell receptor beta chains sequenced from one sample in a study of cytomegalovirus exposure and HLA in healthy donors (TCRdb year 2017). The protocol used for the library was the immunoSEQ multiplex PCR assay. For the multiplex PCR, a mixture combining 60 forward primers for TCR Vbeta segments and 13 reverse primers for TCR Jbeta segments was used. TCRdb obtained this table from immuneACCESS and retained in-frame rearrangements with V and J assigned. These tables miss some clones; where compared with another copy, unresolved V genes account for less than half of the shortfall, and the remainder is unexplained. The sample yields 70,000 to 95,000 clones; 62% were counted once. The ten most abundant clones make up roughly 6% of the sample. Material for sequencing was PBMCs. The receptors originated from a woman aged 25-40 years in good health and CMV-seropositive.

The chain carries TRBV6-5 and TRBJ1-3; D perhaps matches TRBD1 (6 bases). In germline, CDR1 is MNHEY, CDR2 SVGAGI. The CDR3 consists of 15 residues. Trimming shortened V by 5 bases and J by 7 bases, and 18 bases separated the two germline ends. CDR3 DNA: TGTGCCAGCAGTACCCAAGGACAGAGGCGTAACACCATATATTTT. It codes for CASSTQGQRRNTIYF.

The chain combines TRBV5-6 with TRBJ2-1, with 10 bases identical to TRBD2. The CDR3 spans 15 residues. With V trimmed by 1 base and J by 8 bases, 6 bases remained unmatched. Germline V lookup: CDR1 SGHDT, CDR2 YYEEEE. The CDR3 DNA is TGTGCCAGCAGCTTGCCCAGCGGGGGGGTGGATGAGCAGTTCTTC. As protein: CASSLPSGGVDEQFF.